A single sample is the source of the 18 T cell receptor beta chains below, sequenced in a study of prognosis after radiotherapy for stage I lung cancer. By two-round multiplex PCR, the TCR beta CDR3 was amplified from genomic DNA. First-round PCR, the initial amplification, used primers specific to each TRBV and TRBJ gene. TCRdb fed the multiplex PCR reads into MiXCR, producing one record per CDR3 protein. The sample records about 30,000 distinct CDR3 sequences, around a third being singletons. Source: PBMCs, taken before or after stereotactic body radiation therapy (not recorded which). The source is a donor older than 45 with non-small cell lung cancer.

In its sample, this clonotype was seen many times. The gene calls are TRBV7-6 and TRBJ2-7; 8 positions agree with TRBD2. The junction had 9 bases not matched to a gene; V was cut back by 3 bases and J by 5 bases. Germline loops: CDR1 SGHVS, CDR2 FNYEAQ. This CDR3 region has 15 residues. CDR3 nucleotides: TGTGCCAGCAGCTTTTCGGGGGGGCCTTTCGACGAGCAGTACTTC. Amino acids: CASSFSGGPFDEQYF.

In the case of this clonotype: It is likely a read error: a sequence one base away is far more abundant. This sequence joins TRBV6-8 and TRBJ2-1; 14 bases map to TRBD2. Germline V lookup: CDR1 MNHGY, CDR2 SAAAGT. The CDR3 consists of 19 residues. CDR3 sequence reads: CANSYSGLAGEIGGDEQFF. CDR3 nucleotide sequence: TGTGCCAACAGTTACTCGGGACTAGCGGGAGAAATAGGAGGCGATGAGCAGTTCTTC.

This clonotype appeared many times. The chain couples TRBV11-2 to TRBJ1-2, with D possibly being TRBD1 (5 bases). The CDR3 consists of 14 residues. Trimming removed 1 base at V and 4 bases at J, with 10 bases between. The V gene's germline CDR1 is SGHAT and CDR2 FQNNGV. As DNA, the CDR3 is TGTGCCAGCAGCTTAGGCCAGGGCCCCTATGGCTACACCTTC. It codes for CASSLGQGPYGYTF.

This clonotype was seen repeatedly, ten times or more. V and J are TRBV9 and TRBJ1-1; the D gene is possibly TRBD1 (5 bases). This CDR3 region has 13 residues. Trimming removed 0 bases from V and 9 bases from J, with 12 bases in between. The germline V gene encodes CDR1 SGDLS and CDR2 YYNGEE. CDR3 nucleotides: TGTGCCAGCAGCGTAGTGGGGCCAAACCAAGCTTTCTTT. It translates to CASSVVGPNQAFF.

In its sample, this clonotype ranks as medium-sized (0.01 to 0.1%). The J gene is TRBJ2-1, the V gene TRBV3-1; D gene unclear. Germline CDR1 LGHDT, CDR2 YNNKEL (reference sequence). The germline V and J ends were trimmed by 5 bases and 6 bases, with 11 bases remaining between them. The CDR3 loop spans 13 amino acids. This CDR3 reads CASSAGQINEQFF. The DNA for the CDR3 is TGTGCCAGCAGCGCCGGCCAGATCAATGAGCAGTTCTTC.

This chain connects TRBV6-1 to TRBJ2-4, with D perhaps TRBD1 (5 bases). CDR3 length equals 16 residues. Trimming shortened V by 6 bases and J by 6 bases, and 21 bases separated the two germline ends. Germline V gene lookup returns CDR1 MNHNS and CDR2 SASEGT. CDR3 amino acids: CASSREQAGLINIQYF. CDR3 DNA: TGTGCCAGCAGCCGAGAACAGGCAGGGTTGATAAACATTCAGTACTTC.

On this clonotype: A far larger clone lies a single base away; this is likely a read error. This sequence joins TRBV27 and TRBJ1-3, with a tentative D call TRBD1 (6 bases). Germline values: CDR1 MNHEY, CDR2 SMNVEV (reference sequence). The CDR3 is made up of 19 amino acids. V was shortened by 8 bases and J by 3 bases, with 29 bases between the two germline ends. The CDR3 reads CASCQPPLLQGLDGNTIYF. The CDR3 region has the DNA TGTGCCAGCTGCCAACCACCACTCTTACAGGGACTGGATGGAAACACCATATATTTT.

Notes on this clonotype: A single base is all that separates this from a far larger clone, so a read error is likely. This rearrangement joins TRBV6-2 or TRBV6-3 to TRBJ1-5; D ambiguous. The CDR3 has 14 amino acids. The V and J ends lost 2 bases and 6 bases respectively, with 11 bases between them. Germline V gives CDR1 MNHEY, CDR2 SVGEGT. The CDR3 DNA follows: TGTGCCAGCAGTTACGAGACTGAGAGTCAGCCCCAGCATTTT. It codes for CASSYETESQPQHF.

This clonotype was detected many times. This chain links TRBV11-2 with TRBJ1-1; D call uncertain. V gave up 1 base and J gave up 1 base, with 4 bases separating them. Germline V lookup: CDR1 SGHAT, CDR2 FQNNGV. The CDR3 consists of 13 residues. The CDR3 loop is CASSLAENTEAFF. The CDR3 nucleotides are TGTGCCAGCAGCTTAGCGGAGAACACTGAAGCTTTCTTT.

This clonotype was picked up one time. The genes are TRBV2 and TRBJ2-1; 8 positions match TRBD1. Germline V gene lookup returns CDR1 SNHLY and CDR2 FYNNEI. Trimming took 5 bases from V and 7 from J; bases not matched to a gene: 7. This CDR3 comprises 14 residues. In DNA form, the CDR3 reads TGTGCCAGCAGTTTACGGACAGGGATGAATGAGCAGTTCTTC. It is translated as CASSLRTGMNEQFF.

This clonotype was observed at least ten times. The chain is built from TRBV29-1 and TRBJ1-1, with 8 positions matching TRBD1. V dropped 4 bases and J dropped 4; count of bases not matched to a gene: 5. From germline, CDR1 is SQVTM and CDR2 ANQGSEA. The length of the CDR3 is 13 residues. CDR3 sequence reads: CSVAGQGVTEAFF. The DNA of the CDR3 is TGCAGCGTTGCCGGACAGGGAGTCACTGAAGCTTTCTTT.

This clonotype is medium-sized in the sample. This chain joins TRBV27 and TRBJ2-1; a possible D gene is TRBD2 (5 bases). CDR3 size: 13 residues. Germline CDR1 reads MNHEY; CDR2 reads SMNVEV (reference sequence). Trimming left V 3 bases short and J 4 bases short, with 7 bases between. CDR3 DNA: TGTGCCAGCAGTTTTGAGGGTTACAATGAGCAGTTCTTC. Encoded protein: CASSFEGYNEQFF.

In its sample, this clonotype was seen many times. The genes are TRBV7-9 and TRBJ1-5; 7 nucleotides match TRBD1. The trim removed 4 bases at V and 4 bases at J, leaving 4 bases unmatched. Germline lookup yields CDR1 SEHNR and CDR2 FQNEAQ (reference sequence). The CDR3 extends over 14 amino acids. The CDR3 coding sequence is TGTGCCAGCAGCTCGGGACAGCTAAATCAGCCCCAGCATTTT. As protein: CASSSGQLNQPQHF. Combining the CDR3 with reference TRBV7-9 and TRBJ1-5 gives the whole variable domain DTGVSQNPRHKITKRGQNVTFRCDPISEHNRLYWYRQTLGQGPEFLTYFQNEAQLEKSRLLSDRFSAERPKGSFSTLEIQRTEQGDSAMYLCASSSGQLNQPQHFGDGTRLSIL.

This clonotype ranks as medium-sized. The genes are TRBV20-1 and TRBJ2-1; 7 bases fit TRBD2. In germline, CDR1 is DFQATT, CDR2 SNEGSKA (reference sequence). Losses at the gene ends were 6 bases for V and 4 bases for J; bases not matched to a gene: 3. This CDR3 contains 12 residues. The CDR3 nucleotides are TGCAGTGCGCGGGACTATTACAATGAGCAGTTCTTC. Translating gives CSARDYYNEQFF.

The genes are TRBV6-1 and TRBJ2-2; 11 bases align to TRBD2. There are 15 residues in the CDR3. Trimming took 6 bases from V and 5 from J; bases not matched to a gene: 5. Germline-derived CDR1 and CDR2 are MNHNS and SASEGT. Here the CDR3 reads CASSTSGGWTGELFF. DNA of the CDR3: TGTGCCAGCAGCACTAGCGGGGGCTGGACCGGGGAGCTGTTTTTT.

A few counts support this clonotype. The gene calls are TRBV6-1 and TRBJ2-2; TRBD2 might be the D (6 bases). There are 16 residues in the CDR3. The germline V gene encodes CDR1 MNHNS and CDR2 SASEGT. V lost 6 bases and J lost 5, with 19 bases in between. The CDR3 sequence is CASRTGGGPQTGELFF. The CDR3 DNA reads TGTGCCAGCAGGACGGGTGGAGGGCCTCAGACCGGGGAGCTGTTTTTT.

This clonotype has ten or more counts. V gene TRBV10-3 combines with J gene TRBJ1-6; TRBD1 aligns across 9 bases. CDR3 length: 12 residues. The junction had 2 bases not matched to a gene; V was cut back by 10 bases and J by 7 bases. Germline CDR1 reads ENHRY; CDR2 reads SYGVKD. Here the CDR3 DNA reads TGTGCCACTGGACAGGGGAATTCACCCCTCCACTTT. Protein: CATGQGNSPLHF.

Note on this clonotype: A far bigger clonotype differs at one base, so this is likely a read error. In DNA, the CDR3 is TGTGCCAGCAGTCCACTAGCGGGGGCTGCCCTAAAATTATTC. Translated: CASSPLAGAALKLF. This chain uses TRBV27 with TRBJ2-5; 11 bases are a match to TRBD2. The CDR3 runs 14 residues. Germline V lookup: CDR1 MNHEY, CDR2 SMNVEV (reference sequence).